The 27 T cell receptor beta chains below all came from one sample that was sequenced in a study of persistence of HIV-infected CD4 T cells. This was the immunoSEQ version 4 assay in survey mode. The repertoire was sequenced with immunoSEQ multiplex PCR; TCRdb's copy has only in-frame clones and lacks some. The repertoire holds approximately 19,000 clones, with 65% as singletons. Antigens for these TCRs are unknown. Stimulation used approximately 9.5 ug/mL lysate from CMV-infected fibroblasts. Sorting of responding CD4+ T cells relied on upregulated CD40 ligand together with CD69. Sequencing used CD4+ T cells sorted from PBMCs after approximately 19-hour stimulation, obtained from a patient who received antiretroviral therapy. The source of these receptors is an adult woman with HIV who was CMV-seropositive.

The gene calls are TRBV9 and TRBJ1-2, with 8 bases aligning to TRBD1. Germline CDR1 reads SGDLS; CDR2 reads YYNGEE. Trimming cost V 3 bases and J 8 bases; bases outside gene matches: 9. CDR3 size: 14 residues. CDR3 protein: CASSADRAQRGYTF. The CDR3 coding sequence is TGTGCCAGCAGCGCGGACAGGGCCCAAAGGGGCTACACCTTC.

The chain employs TRBV15 and TRBJ1-5; D gene ambiguous. Trimming removed 0 bases at V and 5 bases at J, with 11 bases between. Germline values: CDR1 LNHNV, CDR2 YYDKDF (reference sequence). CDR3 length: 15 residues. CDR3 DNA: TGTGCCACCAGCAGAGATGGCCAATTCGATCAGCCCCAGCATTTT. This gives the protein CATSRDGQFDQPQHF.

The chain joins TRBV18 to TRBJ1-5; a weak D match, TRBD1 (6 bases). Germline V CDR1 and CDR2: KGHSH, LQKENI. Between the trimmed V and J ends, which lost 3 bases and 0 bases, there was a span of 15 bases. The CDR3 consists of 17 residues. CDR3: CASSPRAGQNSNQPQHF. In nucleotides, the CDR3 is TGTGCCAGCTCACCGCGTGCGGGACAAAATAGCAATCAGCCCCAGCATTTT.

The rearrangement links TRBV6-6 to TRBJ2-7; maybe TRBD1 (6 bases). Germline V gene data show CDR1 as MNHNY and CDR2 as SVGAGI (reference sequence). Trimming shortened V by 8 bases and J by 4 bases, and 18 bases separated the two germline ends. This CDR3 is 14 amino acids long. The CDR3 bases are TGTGCCAGCCGGGGTGACAGGCCAAGATACGAGCAGTACGTC. Translated: CASRGDRPRYEQYV.

The V and J genes are TRBV10-1 and TRBJ2-1; D not resolved. Germline V CDR1 and CDR2: WNHNN, SYGVQD (reference sequence). V gave up 4 bases and J gave up 9 bases, with 7 bases separating them. This CDR3 is 11 amino acids long. The CDR3 coding sequence is TGCGCCAGCAGTGGAGTAGGTGAGCAGTTCTTC. Translating it yields CASSGVGEQFF.

The V gene is TRBV18, the J gene TRBJ2-5, with 9 bases identical to TRBD2. V trimming: 1 base; J trimming: 3 bases; junction bases outside the gene matches: 3. Germline-derived CDR1 and CDR2 are KGHSH and LQKENI. This CDR3 region has 15 residues. CDR3 bases: TGTGCCAGCTCACCACAGCGGGGGGTAGAAGAGACCCAGTACTTC. It encodes CASSPQRGVEETQYF.

This chain connects TRBV5-1 to TRBJ2-3, with D possibly TRBD2 on 5 matching bases. The length of the CDR3 is 15 residues. CDR1 is SGHRS, CDR2 YFSETQ, per germline. Trimming cost V 5 bases and J 0 bases, with 13 bases left between them. As DNA, the CDR3 is TGCGCCAGCAGATCGATAGGGAGTAGCACAGATACGCAGTATTTT. Amino acid sequence: CASRSIGSSTDTQYF. Looking up the rest from reference TRBV5-1 and TRBJ2-3 gives the full variable domain: KAGVTQTPRYLIKTRGQQVTLSCSPISGHRSVSWYQQTPGQGLQFLFEYFSETQRNKGNFPGRFSGRQFSNSRSEMNVSTLELGDSALYLCASRSIGSSTDTQYFGPGTRLTVL.

This chain joins TRBV6-1 and TRBJ1-3; the D gene is possibly TRBD1 (5 bases). Between the trimmed V and J ends, which lost 3 bases and 9 bases, there was a span of 15 bases. Germline lookup yields CDR1 MNHNS and CDR2 SASEGT. The CDR3 covers 14 residues. CDR3 protein: CASSESGNRPTIYF. The DNA of the CDR3 is TGTGCCAGCAGTGAGTCAGGGAATCGGCCCACCATATATTTT.

This chain connects TRBV18 to TRBJ2-2; 14 bases align to TRBD2. Germline lookup yields CDR1 KGHSH and CDR2 LQKENI. This CDR3 is 17 amino acids long. Trimming removed 6 bases from V and 1 base from J; junction bases left unmatched: 4. This CDR3 is CASSGTSGGRNTGELFF. CDR3 in DNA: TGTGCCAGCTCCGGGACTAGCGGGGGCCGGAACACCGGGGAGCTGTTTTTT.

The chain couples TRBV5-5 to TRBJ2-5; 11 bases are a match to TRBD2. The V and J ends lost 4 bases and 4 bases, in that order; junction bases with no gene match: 9. CDR1 is SGHKS and CDR2 is YYEKEE in the germline V gene (reference sequence). This CDR3 comprises 16 residues. The CDR3 nucleotides read TGTGCCAGCAGCCGGAACCTAGCGGGGGGCATAGAGACCCAGTACTTC. Its translation is CASSRNLAGGIETQYF.

The CDR3 nucleotides are TGTGCCAGCAGCTTTCCTAGCGGGAGGACAGATACGCAGTATTTT. As protein: CASSFPSGRTDTQYF. This chain uses TRBV5-4 with TRBJ2-3, with 11 bases fitting TRBD2. Germline V gene sequence: CDR1 SGHNT, CDR2 YYREEE (reference sequence). The CDR3 is made up of 15 amino acids. V lost 2 bases, J lost 3 bases, and 2 bases stayed unmatched.

The rearrangement joins TRBV28 to TRBJ1-6; TRBD1 aligns across 8 bases. The CDR3 runs 14 residues. The junction had 5 bases not matched to a gene; V was cut back by 6 bases and J by 7 bases. Germline lookup yields CDR1 MDHEN and CDR2 SYDVKM. CDR3 DNA: TGTGCCAGCAGAGAGGGACAGGACAATTCACCCCTCCACTTT. Its protein is CASREGQDNSPLHF.

This clone has just a few counts. This chain connects TRBV7-3 to TRBJ2-2; D gene uncertain. Trimming removed 5 bases from V and 6 bases from J, with 19 bases in between. This CDR3 has 16 amino acids. Germline CDR1 SGHTA, CDR2 FQGTGA. The CDR3 nucleotides read TGTGCCAGCAGCCTGTTAGGCCCGGCCAGCGCCGGGGAGCTGTTTTTT. As protein: CASSLLGPASAGELFF.

J is TRBJ2-2 and V is TRBV30; D could derive from TRBD1 or TRBD2 (6 bases each). V dropped 3 bases and J dropped 1 base, with 18 bases sitting between them. This CDR3 spans 17 amino acids. Germline lookup yields CDR1 GTSNPN and CDR2 SVGIG (reference sequence). The CDR3, as DNA: TGTGCCTGGAGAGGGCTTGGGGGGCCTTTGAACACCGGGGAGCTGTTTTTT. Protein sequence: CAWRGLGGPLNTGELFF.

V is TRBV7-9 and J is TRBJ1-2; no definite D call. The CDR3 covers 13 residues. Germline V gene sequence: CDR1 SEHNR, CDR2 FQNEAQ (reference sequence). Trimming stripped 5 bases from V and 0 bases from J, with 7 bases between. CDR3 coding DNA: TGTGCCAGCAGCCTAACAGCTAACTATGGCTACACCTTC. It specifies CASSLTANYGYTF.

The rearrangement uses TRBV5-1 and TRBJ2-7, with TRBD1 as a possible D gene (6 bases). This CDR3 has 14 residues. Trimming cost V 7 bases and J 6 bases, with 20 bases left between them. Germline lookup yields CDR1 SGHRS and CDR2 YFSETQ. CDR3 sequence: CASGSGGATTEQYF. CDR3 sequence (DNA): TGCGCCAGCGGAAGTGGGGGCGCGACAACCGAGCAGTACTTC.

A single count supports this clone. J is TRBJ1-5 and V is TRBV19, with 11 bases identical to TRBD1. J was trimmed by 7 bases and V by 4 bases; bases with no gene match: 6. CDR1 LNHDA and CDR2 SQIVND come from the germline V gene (reference sequence). CDR3 length: 15 residues. The CDR3 region has the DNA TGTGCCAGTAGTACACTGGGACAGGGGGACCAGCCCCAGCATTTT. Encoded protein: CASSTLGQGDQPQHF.

The gene calls are TRBV11-3 and TRBJ2-3; D assignment may be TRBD1 or TRBD2 (6 bases each). Between the trimmed V and J ends, which lost 5 bases and 0 bases, there was a span of 12 bases. Per the germline V gene, CDR1 is SGHNT and CDR2 is YENEEA. There are 15 residues in the CDR3. The CDR3 protein is CASSQGGLSTDTQYF. The CDR3 nucleotides read TGTGCCAGCAGCCAAGGGGGGCTTAGCACAGATACGCAGTATTTT.

The chain has TRBV7-9 and TRBJ2-1; 11 positions agree with TRBD2. CDR1 and CDR2 (germline): SEHNR, FQNEAQ (reference sequence). This CDR3 region has 15 residues. The V and J ends lost 4 bases and 10 bases, in that order; junction bases with no gene match: 9. The CDR3 DNA reads TGTGCCAGCAGCTCCGCGGGACTAGCGGTGTTAGAGCAGTTCTTC. It encodes CASSSAGLAVLEQFF.

The rearrangement joins TRBV3-1 (or the pseudogene TRBV3-2) to TRBJ2-5; D not certain. The CDR3 has 13 amino acids. Trimming shortened V by 0 bases and J by 6 bases, and 8 bases separated the two germline ends. The germline gives CDR1 LGHDT, CDR2 YNNKEL (reference sequence). DNA for the CDR3: TGTGCCAGCAGCCAAGAGGGTGGAAAGACCCAGTACTTC. Translating it yields CASSQEGGKTQYF.

This rearrangement joins TRBV10-2 to TRBJ1-1; D not certain. CDR3 size: 13 residues. Germline lookup yields CDR1 WSHSY and CDR2 SAAADI. The V end lost 5 bases, the J end lost 0 bases, and 7 bases lay between the germline ends. The CDR3 protein is CASSSGVNTEAFF. The CDR3 DNA reads TGCGCCAGCAGTTCCGGGGTGAACACTGAAGCTTTCTTT.

The chain carries TRBV9 and TRBJ2-3; 7 bases fit TRBD2. Germline CDR1 and CDR2: SGDLS and YYNGEE. The CDR3 has 16 residues. Losses at the gene ends were 1 base for V and 0 bases for J; bases not matched to a gene: 5. The CDR3: CASSVREGSSTDTQYF. CDR3 DNA: TGTGCCAGCAGCGTAAGGGAGGGTTCTAGCACAGATACGCAGTATTTT.

V is TRBV30 and J is TRBJ1-2; 10 bases match TRBD1. CDR1 GTSNPN and CDR2 SVGIG come from the germline V gene (reference sequence). The CDR3 is made up of 13 amino acids. V shed 0 bases and J 6 bases; nucleotides not matched to a gene: 1. The CDR3 here is CAWSVGQGNGYTF. CDR3 coding DNA: TGTGCCTGGAGTGTGGGACAGGGGAATGGCTACACCTTC.

The chain uses TRBV2 and TRBJ2-1; D ambiguous. The germline V and J ends were trimmed by 3 bases and 4 bases, with 4 bases remaining between them. CDR1 is SNHLY, CDR2 FYNNEI, per germline. The CDR3 extends over 12 amino acids. The CDR3 DNA follows: TGTGCCAGCAGTGAGGTTTACAATGAGCAGTTCTTC. Its translation is CASSEVYNEQFF.

This rearrangement joins TRBV3-1 (or the pseudogene TRBV3-2) to TRBJ2-5, with no clear D. V was pared by 1 base and J by 5 bases, with 11 bases between. The CDR3 has 14 amino acids. The germline gives CDR1 LGHDT, CDR2 YNNKEL (reference sequence). CDR3 protein: CASSQVVRGETQYF. DNA for the CDR3: TGTGCCAGCAGCCAAGTTGTACGAGGCGAGACCCAGTACTTC.

The chain uses TRBV15 and TRBJ1-2; D may be TRBD1 (6 bases). V was clipped by 2 bases and J by 5 bases, with 18 bases between them. CDR3 length: 16 amino acids. From germline, CDR1 is LNHNV and CDR2 YYDKDF (reference sequence). CDR3 in DNA: TGTGCCACCAGCAGAAGAGGTCAGGGGATTGGGTATGGCTACACCTTC. Protein: CATSRRGQGIGYGYTF. Complete variable domain (other parts from reference TRBV15 and TRBJ1-2): DAMVIQNPRYQVTQFGKPVTLSCSQTLNHNVMYWYQQKSSQAPKLLFHYYDKDFNNEADTPDNFQSRRPNTSFCFLDIRSPGLGDTAMYLCATSRRGQGIGYGYTFGSGTRLTVV.

This chain uses TRBV6-5 with TRBJ1-4, with TRBD1 matching over 8 bases. The CDR3 loop spans 12 amino acids. V dropped 8 bases and J dropped 14; count of bases not matched to a gene: 10. Germline CDR1 is MNHEY and CDR2 is SVGAGI. CDR3 residues: CASVTGASRLFF. In DNA, the CDR3 is TGTGCCAGCGTGACAGGGGCCTCCAGGCTGTTTTTT.